This T cell receptor (beta chain) was profiled in a study of PD-1 blockade in mismatch repair-deficient tumors. Broader study findings: Rapid post-treatment expansion, then contraction, generally preceding radiologic response, marked tumor-resident clones.

CDR3 length: 16 amino acids. Trimming cost V 5 bases and J 10 bases, with 24 bases left between them. Germline V gives CDR1 MDHEN, CDR2 SYDVKM. In the case of this clone: The antigen is undetermined. This sample also contains other DNA sequences that code for the same CDR3.

PCR or immunohistochemistry showed mismatch repair deficiency in every enrolled patient. TCRdb's copy holds only in-frame clones and misses some; the assay was immunoSEQ multiplex PCR. The sample gives some 16,000 clones, about 80% of which show up once; about 1.5% is in the top ten. The sequencing here drew on PBMCs, taken about 22 weeks after starting pembrolizumab. J is TRBJ1-5 and V is TRBV28, with D hard to call. The clonotype was recovered from an adult with mismatch repair-deficient cancer. Written as DNA, the CDR3 is TGTGCCAGCAGTGGGGAGCCGTCAGTGTGGGGTCAACCCCAGCATTTT. This gives the protein CASSGEPSVWGQPQHF.